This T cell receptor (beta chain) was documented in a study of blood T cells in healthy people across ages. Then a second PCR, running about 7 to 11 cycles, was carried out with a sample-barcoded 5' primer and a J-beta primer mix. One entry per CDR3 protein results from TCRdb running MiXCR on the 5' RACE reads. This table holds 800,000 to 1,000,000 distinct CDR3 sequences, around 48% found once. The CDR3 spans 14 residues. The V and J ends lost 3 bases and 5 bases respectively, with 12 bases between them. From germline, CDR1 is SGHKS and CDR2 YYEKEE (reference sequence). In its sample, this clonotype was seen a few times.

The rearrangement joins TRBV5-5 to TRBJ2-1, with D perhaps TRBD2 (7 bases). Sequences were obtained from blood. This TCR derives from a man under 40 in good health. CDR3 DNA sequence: TGTGCCAGCAGCTGGGGGGGCCCGAACAATGAGCAGTTCTTC. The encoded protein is CASSWGGPNNEQFF.